Listed here are 12 T cell receptor beta chains from one sample, sequenced in a study of siplizumab effects on memory and regulatory T cells. Produced via immunoSEQ multiplex PCR; TCRdb's table is partial and in-frame only. The table records some 100,000 clones, under 95% of them present only once. The sequencing input was Tregs sorted from blood. Source of these receptors: a human donor in good health.

The chain uses TRBV5-1 and TRBJ2-5; 9 bases map to TRBD2. The J call is in doubt because the DNA end fits TRBJ2-7 better. The CDR3 is 14 residues long. The germline V gene encodes CDR1 SGHRS and CDR2 YFSETQ. The CDR3 nucleotides read TGCGCCAGCAGCTTTGCGGGAGGGATGTACGAGCAGTACTTC. Its protein product is CASSFAGGMYEQYF.

The genes are TRBV2 and TRBJ2-7; D perhaps matches TRBD2 (7 bases). Germline assignment: CDR1 SNHLY and CDR2 FYNNEI. The CDR3 is made up of 17 amino acids. V was trimmed by 6 bases and J by 6 bases, leaving 27 bases between them. CDR3 bases: TGTGCCAGCAGGTTAGGGTTCGCGGGGGCCCGGGGGGCCGAGCAGTACTTC. This sequence encodes CASRLGFAGARGAEQYF.

The CDR3 sequence: CASRRQDRGYGYTF. The CDR3 coding sequence is TGTGCCAGCAGACGACAGGATCGAGGCTATGGCTACACCTTC. The chain links TRBV7-9 to TRBJ1-2, with D possibly TRBD1 on 6 matching bases. This CDR3 is 14 amino acids long. Deletions cut 6 bases from V and 4 bases from J, with 15 bases between. The germline gives CDR1 SEHNR, CDR2 FQNEAQ (reference sequence).

This clone turned up a few times. This chain connects TRBV29-1 to TRBJ1-1, with unresolved D. The CDR3 sequence is 14 residues long. Deletions cut 3 bases from V and 4 bases from J, with 15 bases between. Germline CDR1 reads SQVTM; CDR2 reads ANQGSEA. The CDR3 loop reads CSVDSSGYGTEAFF. In DNA form, the CDR3 reads TGCAGCGTTGATAGTTCGGGTTACGGCACTGAAGCTTTCTTT.

V and J are TRBV5-1 and TRBJ2-1, with 8 nucleotides matching TRBD1. V lost 4 bases to trimming and J lost 4 bases; unmatched junction nucleotides: 4. Germline CDR1 and CDR2: SGHRS and YFSETQ. The CDR3 length is 14 residues. In nucleotides, the CDR3 is TGCGCCAGCAGCCGGGACAGGCGATACAATGAGCAGTTCTTC. This gives the protein CASSRDRRYNEQFF.

This chain uses TRBV5-1 with TRBJ2-7; possible D gene TRBD2, 6 bases. Trimming left V 0 bases short and J 5 bases short, with 9 bases between. The V gene's germline CDR1 is SGHRS and CDR2 YFSETQ. This CDR3 region has 13 residues. The chain's CDR3 is CASSLAGGDEQYF. In nucleotides, the CDR3 is TGCGCCAGCAGCTTGGCCGGGGGAGACGAGCAGTACTTC.

This rearrangement joins TRBV30 to TRBJ2-2; D might be TRBD1 or TRBD2, each matching 5 bases. Germline CDR1 and CDR2: GTSNPN and SVGIG (reference sequence). V lost 1 base, J lost 9 bases, and 18 bases lay in between. The CDR3 length is 15 residues. Written as DNA, the CDR3 is TGTGCCTGGAGTGCCTCACCCGGGACCCCGAGGGAGCTGTTTTTT. This codes for CAWSASPGTPRELFF.

J is TRBJ2-1 and V is TRBV7-3; 10 nucleotides line up with TRBD2. Per the germline V gene, CDR1 is SGHTA and CDR2 is FQGTGA. The CDR3 is 15 amino acids. Trimming cost V 6 bases and J 7 bases; bases outside gene matches: 9. For the CDR3, the DNA is TGTGCCAGCAGTCGAATAGCGGGAGGAGTGAATGAGCAGTTCTTC. This gives the protein CASSRIAGGVNEQFF. Variable domain in full (rest from reference TRBV7-3 and TRBJ2-1): GAGVSQTPSNKVTEKGKYVELRCDPISGHTALYWYRQSLGQGPEFLIYFQGTGAADDSGLPNDRFFAVRPEGSVSTLKIQRTERGDSAVYLCASSRIAGGVNEQFFGPGTRLTVL.

To note about this clone: The sample has other DNA sequences that encode this CDR3 too. V gene TRBV5-1 combines with J gene TRBJ1-1; the D is unclear. Germline V lookup: CDR1 SGHRS, CDR2 YFSETQ. The CDR3 sequence is 14 residues long. The ends were cut back, 1 base at V and 0 bases at J, with 7 bases in the middle. The CDR3 sequence is CASSLTVMNTEAFF. DNA for the CDR3: TGCGCCAGCAGCTTGACAGTTATGAACACTGAAGCTTTCTTT.

This clone was recorded a few times. This chain's CDR3 is CASRFGTESYGYTF. The CDR3 DNA follows: TGCGCCAGCAGGTTCGGAACAGAATCCTATGGCTACACCTTC. V gene TRBV5-1 combines with J gene TRBJ1-2; D uncertain. The CDR3 covers 14 residues. Between the trimmed V and J ends, which lost 5 bases and 4 bases, there was a span of 15 bases. Germline CDR1 and CDR2: SGHRS and YFSETQ. Full variable domain (outside the CDR3, taken from reference TRBV5-1 and TRBJ1-2): KAGVTQTPRYLIKTRGQQVTLSCSPISGHRSVSWYQQTPGQGLQFLFEYFSETQRNKGNFPGRFSGRQFSNSRSEMNVSTLELGDSALYLCASRFGTESYGYTFGSGTRLTVV.

This clone was detected only a few times. The chain couples TRBV7-9 to TRBJ1-1; the match to TRBD1 covers 7 bases. Germline V gene lookup returns CDR1 SEHNR and CDR2 FQNEAQ (reference sequence). V dropped 5 bases and J dropped 0; count of bases not matched to a gene: 9. The CDR3 has 16 residues. The CDR3 sequence: CASSPLGQNMNTEAFF. Written as DNA, the CDR3 is TGTGCCAGCAGCCCGCTGGGACAGAACATGAACACTGAAGCTTTCTTT.

This clone appeared a single time. J is TRBJ2-1 and V is TRBV2, with 11 bases matching TRBD2. Germline V gene sequence: CDR1 SNHLY, CDR2 FYNNEI. The CDR3 is made up of 14 amino acids. J was trimmed by 7 bases and V by 6 bases; bases with no gene match: 5. In nucleotides, the CDR3 is TGTGCCAGCAGAAAACTAGCGGGAGAAAATGAGCAGTTCTTC. It is translated as CASRKLAGENEQFF.